This TCR beta chain was sequenced for a study of T cell responses to AZD1222 COVID-19 vaccine. Note on this clone: Its target is unknown.

Whole-study findings and limits: Seropositive status at baseline applied to only five or six AZD1222 recipients. Clonal diversity may have been underestimated in mostly white British donors.

Assay: immunoSEQ multiplex PCR; the TCRdb copy retains only in-frame clones and omits some. The sample carries 85,000 or so clones, just under 90% recorded once. Trimming stripped 7 bases from V and 5 bases from J, with 8 bases between. Germline assignment: CDR1 LNHDA and CDR2 SQIVND (reference sequence). The CDR3 runs to 11 residues. This sample comprised peripheral blood, obtained on day 0 of AZD1222 vaccination. The sequence came from an adult in good health. The rearrangement uses TRBV19 and TRBJ1-2; unclear D gene. As DNA, the CDR3 is TGTGCCAGTACTAGCGAATATGGCTACACCTTC. Translation gives CASTSEYGYTF.